This T cell receptor (beta chain) derives from a study of Ad26.COV2.S vaccination and SARS-CoV-2 variants. Study details: As a participant in COV1001, the donor was in the Ad26.COV2.S trial arm. General study points: Placebo and vaccine recipients had non-spike TCR breadth that was similar.

With regard to this clone: Its antigen is not identified.

Treatment given: around 19 received Ad26.COV2.S at low or high dose, single or two shots; five or six received placebo; per-sample allocation not given. The samples were gathered on day 63 after the first injection of vaccine or placebo. Vaccine was an Ad26 vector expressing Wuhan-strain SARS-CoV-2 spike. The V gene lost 1 base and the J gene lost 9 bases, with 7 bases spanning the gap. The V gene's germline CDR1 is MGHRA and CDR2 YSYEKL. The CDR3 is 12 amino acids. Profiling relied on immunoSEQ multiplex PCR, and the TCRdb table lists in-frame clones only, not all of them. The sample records about 400,000 clones, around 89% being singletons.

This specimen was peripheral blood, taken in a trial of Ad26.COV2.S vaccine versus placebo. This TCR was sampled from a person aged 18 to 65 who received the Ad26.COV2.S COVID-19 vaccine or a placebo. The V gene is TRBV4-1, the J gene TRBJ2-1; D not certain. DNA for the CDR3: TGCGCCAGCAGCCAAGTTCTTGGTGAGCAGTTCTTC. It encodes CASSQVLGEQFF.